This T cell receptor beta chain originates from a study of T cell responses to AZD1222 COVID-19 vaccine. Germline V gene lookup returns CDR1 LGHNT and CDR2 FRNRAP. Trimming stripped 7 bases from V and 3 bases from J, with 18 bases between. The length of the CDR3 is 15 residues. Profiling relied on immunoSEQ multiplex PCR, and the TCRdb table lists in-frame clones only, not all of them. The sample lists 120,000 to 150,000 clones; roughly 90% were seen once. This TCR came from an adult in good health. Here the sequenced sample was peripheral blood, taken on day 0 of AZD1222 vaccination. This chain connects TRBV12-5 to TRBJ1-2, with D possibly being TRBD1 (5 bases). The CDR3 region has the DNA TGTGCTAGTGCCCCACTGGGGCTTACTTACTATGGCTACACCTTC. It specifies CASAPLGLTYYGYTF.